This T cell receptor (beta chain) comes out of a study of T cells after posttransplantation cyclophosphamide. Study observations and caveats: After PTCy, TRB diversity resembled that of CNI/methotrexate controls. TRB overlap between skin or GI tissue T cells and blood was limited. Later blood repertoires were often dominated by clones from the donor CD8+ memory compartment.

The data were produced by immunoSEQ multiplex PCR, yet TCRdb's version contains in-frame clones alone and is incomplete. The table has about 3,600 clones, around 75% seen once. Germline V CDR1 and CDR2: SEHNR, FQNEAQ (reference sequence). V lost 4 bases, J lost 4 bases, and 6 bases stayed unmatched. The CDR3 has 14 amino acids. As concerns this clone: The antigen is undetermined.

Peripheral blood was collected from the related graft donor on the marrow donation day. The genes are TRBV7-9 and TRBJ2-7, with 8 bases that match TRBD2. This sequence originates from a man aged 50-60 years. Sequenced: memory CD8+ T cells sorted from blood. CDR3: CASSSQRERYEQYF. In DNA form, the CDR3 reads TGTGCCAGCAGCTCCCAGCGGGAGAGGTACGAGCAGTACTTC.